A single sample is the source of the 9 T cell receptor beta chains below, sequenced in a study of cytomegalovirus exposure and HLA in healthy donors. The assay was immunoSEQ multiplex PCR, and TCRdb's table has in-frame clones only and misses some. The profile shows around 230,000 clones, 75% to 90% of them singletons. The sequenced sample consisted of PBMCs. All receptors come from a woman aged 25 to 39 in good health and CMV-seropositive.

CDR3 loop: CASSLRLAGGGEQYF. CDR3 DNA sequence: TGTGCCAGCAGTTTAAGACTAGCGGGAGGGGGCGAGCAGTACTTC. The V and J genes are TRBV6-5 and TRBJ2-7; the match to TRBD2 covers 14 bases. The CDR3 is 15 amino acids. V was clipped by 4 bases and J by 6 bases; unmatched bases: 5. Germline CDR1 is MNHEY and CDR2 is SVGAGI.

For the CDR3, the DNA is TGTGCCAGCAGTTACGCGGGATTGGCCTACAATGAGCAGTTCTTC. Its protein product is CASSYAGLAYNEQFF. This chain links TRBV6-5 with TRBJ2-1; D may be TRBD2 (6 bases). Germline values: CDR1 MNHEY, CDR2 SVGAGI. The CDR3 length is 15 residues. V was cut by 2 bases and J by 2 bases, with 10 bases left in between.

This chain's CDR3 is CASSYNSGRLTAKNIQYF. The CDR3 region has the DNA TGTGCCAGCAGTTACAATTCGGGGAGATTAACGGCCAAAAACATTCAGTACTTC. The chain employs TRBV28 and TRBJ2-4; perhaps TRBD2 as D (5 bases). The CDR3 is 18 residues long. Trimming took 4 bases from V and 1 from J, leaving 20 bases between them. Per the germline V gene, CDR1 is MDHEN and CDR2 is SYDVKM.

This chain connects TRBV27 to TRBJ2-7, with D perhaps matching TRBD1 (5 bases). CDR1 is MNHEY, CDR2 SMNVEV, per germline (reference sequence). The CDR3 is made up of 16 amino acids. Trimming took off 6 bases at V and 0 bases at J, with 18 bases between the two ends. CDR3 nucleotides: TGTGCCAGCAGAATCCAAGGGGCCCCAAACTCCTACGAGCAGTACTTC. Amino acids: CASRIQGAPNSYEQYF.

The chain carries TRBV29-1 and TRBJ2-6; TRBD2 might be the D (6 bases). There are 17 residues in the CDR3. Trimming removed 7 bases at V and 4 bases at J, with 23 bases between. CDR1 is SQVTM, CDR2 ANQGSEA, per germline. The CDR3 is CSETASGVQWGANVLTF. The CDR3 DNA reads TGCAGCGAGACAGCCTCGGGAGTCCAGTGGGGGGCCAACGTCCTGACTTTC.

This sequence joins TRBV7-2 and TRBJ1-2, with D possibly being TRBD1 (6 bases). Germline values: CDR1 SGHTA, CDR2 FQGNSA. V was clipped by 5 bases and J by 0 bases, with 16 bases between them. This CDR3 contains 16 residues. The CDR3 region is CASSIQGRSSNYGYTF. The CDR3 DNA reads as TGTGCCAGCAGCATACAGGGCCGCAGCTCTAACTATGGCTACACCTTC. Drawing the rest from reference TRBV7-2 and TRBJ1-2, the complete variable domain is GAGVSQSPSNKVTEKGKDVELRCDPISGHTALYWYRQSLGQGLEFLIYFQGNSAPDKSGLPSDRFSAERTGGSVSTLTIQRTQQEDSAVYLCASSIQGRSSNYGYTFGSGTRLTVV.

In its sample, this clone was seen once. V usage is TRBV9 and J usage is TRBJ2-3; D not resolved. Trimming stripped 3 bases from V and 0 bases from J, with 11 bases between. Germline assignment: CDR1 SGDLS and CDR2 YYNGEE. The CDR3 spans 15 residues. Here the CDR3 DNA reads TGTGCCAGCAGCGCGAGGTTATTAAGCACAGATACGCAGTATTTT. It yields the protein CASSARLLSTDTQYF.

V is TRBV28 and J is TRBJ1-5, with 9 positions matching TRBD1. This CDR3 is built from 16 residues. CDR1 and CDR2 (germline): MDHEN, SYDVKM. V lost 5 bases, J lost 4 bases, and 9 bases stayed unmatched. The DNA for the CDR3 is TGTGCCAGCAGTCCACAGGGGGCGAGAAGTAATCAGCCCCAGCATTTT. It encodes CASSPQGARSNQPQHF.

This clone appeared a single time. The rearrangement joins TRBV28 to TRBJ2-5; 8 positions match TRBD1. This CDR3 is built from 16 residues. Per germline, CDR1 MDHEN and CDR2 SYDVKM. Unmatched junction bases numbered 8, after V lost 2 bases and J lost 3 bases. As DNA, the CDR3 is TGTGCCAGCAGTTTAGGGGACAGGTGGGACGAAGAGACCCAGTACTTC. It codes for CASSLGDRWDEETQYF.